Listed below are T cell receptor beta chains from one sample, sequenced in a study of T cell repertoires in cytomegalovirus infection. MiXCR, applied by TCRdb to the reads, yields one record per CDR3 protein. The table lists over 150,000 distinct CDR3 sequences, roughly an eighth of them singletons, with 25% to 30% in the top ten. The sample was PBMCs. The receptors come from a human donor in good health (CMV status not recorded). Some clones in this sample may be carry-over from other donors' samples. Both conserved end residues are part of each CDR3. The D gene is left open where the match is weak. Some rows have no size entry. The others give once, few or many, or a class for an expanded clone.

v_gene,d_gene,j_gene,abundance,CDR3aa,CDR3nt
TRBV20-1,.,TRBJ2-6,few,CSASERAAGANVLTF,TGCAGTGCTAGTGAGCGGGCGGCTGGGGCCAACGTCCTGACTTTC
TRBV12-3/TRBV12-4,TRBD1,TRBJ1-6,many,CASTERTGDNSPLHF,TGTGCCAGCACCGAAAGGACAGGCGATAATTCACCCCTCCACTTT
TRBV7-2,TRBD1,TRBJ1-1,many,CASSFPGTGNTEAFF,TGTGCCAGCAGCTTCCCCGGGACAGGGAACACTGAAGCTTTCTTT
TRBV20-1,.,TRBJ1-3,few,CSARSHPSGNTIYF,TGCAGTGCTAGGTCGCATCCCTCTGGAAACACCATATATTTT
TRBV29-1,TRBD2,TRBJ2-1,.,CSVEETSAYNEQFF,TGCAGCGTTGAAGAAACTAGCGCGTACAATGAGCAGTTCTTC
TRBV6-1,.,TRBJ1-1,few,CATRQHMNTEAFF,TGTGCCACCCGACAGCACATGAACACTGAAGCTTTCTTT
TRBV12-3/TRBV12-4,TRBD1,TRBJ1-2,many,CASSSQGARYGYTF,TGTGCCAGCAGTTCACAGGGGGCGCGTTATGGCTACACCTTC
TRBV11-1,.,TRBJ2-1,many,CASSPAGQGYNEQFF,TGTGCCAGCAGCCCGGCAGGGCAAGGGTACAATGAGCAGTTCTTC
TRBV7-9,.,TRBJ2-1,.,CASSPVREFF,TGTGCCAGCAGCCCCGTTAGGGAGTTCTTC
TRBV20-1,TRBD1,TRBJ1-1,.,CSAWGQGAETEAFF,TGCAGTGCTTGGGGACAGGGGGCGGAAACTGAAGCTTTCTTT
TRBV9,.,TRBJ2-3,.,CASSVLATQSTDTQYF,TGTGCCAGCAGCGTACTCGCGACCCAAAGCACAGATACGCAGTATTTT
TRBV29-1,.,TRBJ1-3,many,CSVARDTGNTIYF,TGCAGCGTCGCCCGAGACACTGGAAACACCATATATTTT
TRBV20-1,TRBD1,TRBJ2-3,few,CSARETQGARDTQYF,TGCAGTGCTAGAGAAACACAGGGGGCACGGGATACGCAGTATTTT
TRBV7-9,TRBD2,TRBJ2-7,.,CASSLTSGSYERYF,TGTGCCAGCAGCTTGACTAGCGGGAGCTACGAGCGGTACTTC
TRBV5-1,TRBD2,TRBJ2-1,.,CASSLGRGGRNEQFF,TGCGCCAGCAGCTTGGGGCGGGGGGGCCGAAATGAGCAGTTCTTC
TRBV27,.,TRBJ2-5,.,CASSLGGREETQYF,TGTGCCAGCAGTTTAGGGGGACGCGAAGAGACCCAGTACTTC
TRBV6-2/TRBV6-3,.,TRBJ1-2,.,CASSSTLGHGYTF,TGTGCCAGCAGTTCGACCCTAGGCCATGGCTACACCTTC
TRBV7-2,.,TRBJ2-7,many,CASSSGTPALYEQYF,TGTGCCAGCAGCTCCGGGACCCCGGCTTTGTACGAGCAGTACTTC
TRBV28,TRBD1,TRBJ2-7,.,CASSFGQGGEQYF,TGTGCCAGCAGCTTCGGACAGGGAGGCGAGCAGTACTTC